The 12 T cell receptor beta chains given below trace back to one sample, sequenced in a study of OX40 agonist ivuxolimab in advanced cancers. Sequenced by immunoSEQ multiplex PCR; TCRdb stores in-frame clones only, minus some. The sample lists roughly 58,000 clones, about 93% occurring once. The sample here was CD4+ or CD8+ T cells sorted from blood, taken in a trial of the OX40 agonist ivuxolimab. The receptor source for this set is an adult with an advanced solid tumor such as melanoma, head and neck, liver or kidney cancer.

This clone was picked up a small number of times. This chain joins TRBV7-6 and TRBJ2-3, with D maybe TRBD1 (6 bases). Deletions cut 5 bases from V and 2 bases from J, with 14 bases between. The CDR3 contains 15 residues. Germline lookup yields CDR1 SGHVS and CDR2 FNYEAQ. The CDR3 sequence is CASSDGQIYTDTQYF. The CDR3, as DNA: TGTGCCAGCAGCGATGGACAGATATACACAGATACGCAGTATTTT.

The CDR3 bases are TGTGCCAGTAGTATAAGGGGGAGCGCCTACAATGAGCAGTTCTTC. It codes for CASSIRGSAYNEQFF. The gene calls are TRBV19 and TRBJ2-1; weak D call: TRBD1 (6 bases). Germline V gene lookup returns CDR1 LNHDA and CDR2 SQIVND (reference sequence). The V end was cut by 2 bases, the J end by 2 bases, with 10 bases between. The CDR3 length is 15 residues.

The chain links TRBV27 to TRBJ2-5; D ambiguous. CDR1 is MNHEY and CDR2 is SMNVEV in the germline V gene (reference sequence). The length of the CDR3 is 13 residues. Trimming took 0 bases from V and 5 from J, leaving 7 bases between them. For the CDR3, the DNA is TGTGCCAGCAGTTTATCAGGGTCGGAGACCCAGTACTTC. It encodes CASSLSGSETQYF.

This rearrangement joins TRBV12-5 to TRBJ2-3; the D is unclear. The germline V and J ends were trimmed by 6 bases and 6 bases, with 10 bases remaining between them. The CDR3 loop spans 12 amino acids. The germline V gene encodes CDR1 LGHNT and CDR2 FRNRAP. The CDR3 loop reads CASGPSGDTQYF. The DNA for the CDR3 is TGTGCTAGTGGCCCCTCTGGGGATACGCAGTATTTT.

The rearrangement joins TRBV6-5 to TRBJ1-1; unclear D gene. The germline V gene encodes CDR1 MNHEY and CDR2 SVGAGI. This CDR3 is 14 amino acids long. V lost 6 bases and J 2 bases, leaving 13 bases between the germline ends. In DNA form, the CDR3 reads TGTGCCAGCAGGGACTACAAATTAAACACTGAAGCTTTCTTT. It encodes CASRDYKLNTEAFF.

The chain combines TRBV9 with TRBJ1-2, with D maybe TRBD1 (6 bases). Germline V lookup: CDR1 SGDLS, CDR2 YYNGEE. Deletions cut 3 bases from V and 3 bases from J, with 18 bases between. The CDR3 has 16 amino acids. The CDR3 loop is CASSEYSGEGYYGYTF. The CDR3 coding sequence is TGTGCCAGCAGCGAGTATTCAGGGGAGGGTTACTATGGCTACACCTTC.

The J gene is TRBJ2-3, the V gene TRBV9, with 8 bases that match TRBD1. There are 12 residues in the CDR3. Per germline, CDR1 SGDLS and CDR2 YYNGEE. The V gene end was trimmed by 8 bases and the J gene end by 7 bases; junction bases not matched to a gene: 6. The CDR3 nucleotides are TGTGCCAGTTCCACAGGGGGACATACGCAGTATTTT. The encoded protein is CASSTGGHTQYF.

This chain uses TRBV28 with TRBJ2-1, with D perhaps TRBD1 or TRBD2 (5 bases each). CDR3 length: 16 residues. V was trimmed by 3 bases and J by 0 bases, leaving 12 bases between them. Germline V gene data show CDR1 as MDHEN and CDR2 as SYDVKM. CDR3: CASSFPGTLSYNEQFF. CDR3 bases: TGTGCCAGCAGTTTTCCGGGGACGCTCTCCTACAATGAGCAGTTCTTC. The full variable domain, its missing parts supplied by reference TRBV28 and TRBJ2-1, is DVKVTQSSRYLVKRTGEKVFLECVQDMDHENMFWYRQDPGLGLRLIYFSYDVKMKEKGDIPEGYSVSREKKERFSLILESASTNQTSMYLCASSFPGTLSYNEQFFGPGTRLTVL.

This clone was counted a single time. Without the conserved terminal phenylalanine or tryptophan, this CDR3 likely stems from a read error. It is unclear where the CDR3 begins or ends on the DNA, so no DNA is shown, and the CDR3 is as TCRdb lists it. The CDR3 reads CSVGGCSDRGA. This chain links TRBV29-1 with TRBJ2-7; the table's D call of TRBD1 was not tested on the DNA. CDR1 and CDR2 (germline): SQVTM, ANQGSEA. Both ends counted, the CDR3 spans 11 residues.

V gene TRBV27 combines with J gene TRBJ2-5; 7 bases map to TRBD2. The germline gives CDR1 MNHEY, CDR2 SMNVEV (reference sequence). Trimming cost V 3 bases and J 4 bases; bases outside gene matches: 8. This CDR3 contains 15 residues. The CDR3 nucleotides are TGTGCCAGCAGTTTGTTGGCGGGAGAGGGAGAGACCCAGTACTTC. Amino acid sequence: CASSLLAGEGETQYF.

V is TRBV28 and J is TRBJ2-5, with TRBD2 matching over 7 bases. The CDR3 extends over 15 amino acids. Trimming at V came to 4 bases and at J to 0 bases, leaving 5 bases not matched to a gene. Looked up from germline, CDR1 is MDHEN and CDR2 is SYDVKM. CDR3: CASSSIGTNQETQYF. The CDR3 DNA sequence: TGTGCCAGCAGTTCGATAGGGACTAACCAAGAGACCCAGTACTTC.

The CDR3 protein is CASKSDGSNQPQHF. CDR3 in DNA: TGTGCCAGCAAGTCCGACGGTAGCAATCAGCCCCAGCATTTT. The rearrangement links TRBV2 to TRBJ1-5; no clear D gene. CDR3 size: 14 residues. The germline V and J ends were trimmed by 7 bases and 0 bases, with 10 bases remaining between them. Germline values: CDR1 SNHLY, CDR2 FYNNEI.